This TCR beta chain was sequenced during a study of cytomegalovirus exposure and HLA in healthy donors. Overall study findings and caveats: A later analysis linked a missense DCLRE1C variant to TCR beta V- and J-gene trimming.

The PCR employed 60 Vbeta primers together with 13 Jbeta primers. TCRdb keeps only in-frame clones here, not all; method: immunoSEQ multiplex PCR. This table has under 200,000 clones, around three quarters appearing once. V was shortened by 6 bases and J by 4 bases, with 10 bases between the two germline ends. Germline CDR1 is SGHAT and CDR2 is FQNNGV. This CDR3 is 13 amino acids long. Notes on this clone: The antigen is not known. Other DNA sequences from this sample encode an identical CDR3 as well.

The TCR comes from a woman younger than 45 in good health and CMV-seronegative. The chain joins TRBV11-2 to TRBJ1-5, with D possibly matching TRBD1 (6 bases). The sample consisted of PBMCs. CDR3 nucleotide sequence: TGTGCCAGCAGTCGCCAGGGGAATCAGCCCCAGCATTTT. Protein: CASSRQGNQPQHF.